This T cell receptor (beta chain) stems from a study of T cell repertoires in cytomegalovirus infection. Study as a whole: Alongside well-studied HLA-B-restricted CMV epitopes, recently identified HLA-C-restricted CMV epitopes were also used.

The CDR3 runs to 16 residues. V gave up 5 bases and J gave up 1 base; unmatched junction bases: 9. The V gene's germline CDR1 is SSHAT and CDR2 FNYEAQ (reference sequence). Using its own MiXCR run on the reads, TCRdb lists one record per CDR3 protein. The data contain hundreds of thousands of distinct CDR3 sequences, roughly 33% of them singletons. Concerning this clonotype: Its antigen is still unknown.

The TCR comes from a human donor in good health (CMV status not recorded). Some clones in this sample may be carry-over from other donors' samples. J is TRBJ2-3 and V is TRBV7-7; TRBD1 matches 7 bases. This specimen was cultured PBMCs, taken from culture after CMV antigen stimulation. CDR3 nucleotide sequence: TGTGCCAGCAGCCCATCCCCAGGGGGACGCACAGATACGCAGTATTTT. Translating it yields CASSPSPGGRTDTQYF. Using reference TRBV7-7 and TRBJ2-3 for the parts outside the CDR3, the full variable domain is GAGVSQSPRYKVTKRGQDVTLRCDPISSHATLYWYQQALGQGPEFLTYFNYEAQPDKSGLPSDRFSAERPEGSISTLTIQRTEQRDSAMYRCASSPSPGGRTDTQYFGPGTRLTVL.